This TCR beta chain is drawn from a study of blood T cell repertoires in COVID-19. Study context: There were acute and convalescent COVID-19 samples, and they came from the United States, Italy and Spain. T cells, B-cell-depleted T cells, or PBMCs supplied cDNA or gDNA.

Per the study methods: Quantification of nucleated cells was approximated via reference gene primer amplification. Produced via immunoSEQ multiplex PCR; TCRdb's table is partial and in-frame only. D and trimming come from the DNA, and the V and J calls and clone size come from that table. The data contain 35,000 to 40,000 clones, around 90% of them seen just once; the ten biggest clones take up less than 30%. The CDR3 covers 14 residues. Germline values: CDR1 SGHDT, CDR2 YYEEEE. Trimming removed 3 bases from V and 2 bases from J, with 6 bases in between. V usage is TRBV5-6 and J usage is TRBJ2-6; D gene unclear. The sample was peripheral blood. This receptor was obtained from a man in his 60s with active or convalescent COVID-19. The CDR3 nucleotides read TGTGCCAGCAGCTCAAGAGCTGGGGCCAACGTCCTGACTTTC. This codes for CASSSRAGANVLTF.